A single sample gave rise to the 12 T cell receptor beta chains below, sequenced in a study of blood T cell repertoires in COVID-19. Measured with immunoSEQ multiplex PCR; TCRdb has only the in-frame clones, and not every one. The sample consists of roughly 93,000 clones, around 85% of them appearing once. The source material was peripheral blood. The receptors derive from a woman older than 75 with acute or convalescent COVID-19.

The chain employs TRBV14 and TRBJ2-7; maybe TRBD1 (5 bases). The V and J ends lost 0 bases and 2 bases respectively, with 11 bases between them. Germline CDR1 reads SGHDN; CDR2 reads FVKESK. The CDR3 covers 15 residues. The CDR3 is CASSQELNRTYEQYV. CDR3 coding DNA: TGTGCCAGCAGCCAAGAGCTTAACAGGACCTACGAGCAGTACGTC.

The V gene is TRBV7-7, the J gene TRBJ2-1; possibly TRBD1 for D (5 bases). The CDR3 covers 13 residues. V lost 5 bases and J lost 6, with 11 bases in between. CDR1 is SSHAT, CDR2 FNYEAQ, per germline (reference sequence). This chain's CDR3 is CASSPDSSNEQFF. As DNA, the CDR3 is TGTGCCAGCAGCCCCGACAGTTCCAATGAGCAGTTCTTC. Together with reference TRBV7-7 and TRBJ2-1, the CDR3 gives the full variable domain: GAGVSQSPRYKVTKRGQDVTLRCDPISSHATLYWYQQALGQGPEFLTYFNYEAQPDKSGLPSDRFSAERPEGSISTLTIQRTEQRDSAMYRCASSPDSSNEQFFGPGTRLTVL.

The chain has TRBV5-4 and TRBJ1-2; D gene ambiguous. The CDR3 loop spans 14 amino acids. The germline gives CDR1 SGHNT, CDR2 YYREEE (reference sequence). V was cut by 5 bases and J by 5 bases, with 16 bases left in between. This CDR3 reads CASRGLGRRYGYTF. The CDR3 region has the DNA TGTGCCAGCAGGGGCTTAGGACGGAGGTATGGCTACACCTTC.

The DNA of the CDR3 is TGTGCCAGCAGTGAACAGGGCTCCAATCAGCCCCAGCATTTT. It is translated as CASSEQGSNQPQHF. The V and J genes are TRBV6-1 and TRBJ1-5, with D perhaps TRBD1 (5 bases). CDR1 MNHNS and CDR2 SASEGT come from the germline V gene. This CDR3 is built from 14 residues. Trimming removed 2 bases from V and 3 bases from J, with 8 bases in between.

The chain employs TRBV5-4 and TRBJ2-5; D perhaps matches TRBD1 (6 bases). Germline lookup yields CDR1 SGHNT and CDR2 YYREEE (reference sequence). V was clipped by 0 bases and J by 2 bases, with 8 bases between them. CDR3 length: 14 amino acids. The CDR3 spells CASSLGQGQETQYF. CDR3 DNA sequence: TGTGCCAGCAGCTTGGGGCAGGGGCAAGAGACCCAGTACTTC.

This clone was observed a handful of times. The chain is built from TRBV30 and TRBJ1-2; 7 bases match TRBD1. From germline, CDR1 is GTSNPN and CDR2 SVGIG (reference sequence). This CDR3 comprises 15 residues. After removal of 4 bases from V and 5 bases from J, the junction contained 13 bases not matched to a gene. The CDR3 DNA reads as TGTGCCTGGACACGATCTGGGACAGAGACATATGGCTACACCTTC. Amino acid sequence: CAWTRSGTETYGYTF.

The chain joins TRBV6-6 to TRBJ2-7; 9 bases align to TRBD1. CDR1 is MNHNY, CDR2 SVGAGI, per germline (reference sequence). The length of the CDR3 is 11 residues. V dropped 4 bases and J dropped 12; count of bases not matched to a gene: 4. The CDR3, as DNA: TGTGCCAGCAGTTCGACAGGGGGAAGGTACTTC. It encodes CASSSTGGRYF.

The chain employs TRBV9 and TRBJ2-1, with D possibly matching TRBD1 (5 bases). Germline-derived CDR1 and CDR2 are SGDLS and YYNGEE. The CDR3 is 14 amino acids. V was shortened by 0 bases and J by 7 bases, with 11 bases between the two germline ends. CDR3 sequence: CASSVAGPQNEQFF. In DNA, the CDR3 is TGTGCCAGCAGCGTAGCAGGGCCCCAAAATGAGCAGTTCTTC.

The chain joins TRBV7-6 to TRBJ1-1; 7 positions match TRBD1. The J segment lost 4 bases and the V segment lost 5 bases, leaving 7 bases of the junction unmatched. The germline V gene encodes CDR1 SGHVS and CDR2 FNYEAQ. This CDR3 has 14 residues. In nucleotides, the CDR3 is TGTGCCAGCAGCCTCGAAGGGGGCGGCACTGAAGCTTTCTTT. This sequence encodes CASSLEGGGTEAFF.

The V call is TRBV29-1, the J call TRBJ1-4, with D perhaps matching TRBD1 (5 bases). Germline V gives CDR1 SQVTM, CDR2 ANQGSEA. Trimming left V 4 bases short and J 7 bases short, with 13 bases between. The CDR3 is made up of 13 amino acids. The CDR3 coding sequence is TGCAGCGTTGGTAAGGGGTTTGGTGAAAAACTGTTTTTT. Translated, it gives CSVGKGFGEKLFF. The full variable domain, with the rest looked up from reference TRBV29-1 and TRBJ1-4, is SAVISQKPSRDICQRGTSLTIQCQVDSQVTMMFWYRQQPGQSLTLIATANQGSEATYESGFVIDKFPISRPNLTFSTLTVSNMSPEDSSIYLCSVGKGFGEKLFFGSGTQLSVL.

The chain joins TRBV7-8 to TRBJ1-1; a possible D gene is TRBD1 (6 bases). Germline CDR1 reads SGHVS; CDR2 reads FQNEAQ. The ends were cut back, 6 bases at V and 4 bases at J, with 24 bases in the middle. CDR3 size: 17 residues. The CDR3 nucleotides read TGTGCCAGCAGTTCTGCCAATTCTGGGGGCGCCGGCACTGAAGCTTTCTTT. Translated: CASSSANSGGAGTEAFF.

This clone was seen only a few times. The chain carries TRBV6-5 and TRBJ1-1; D gene unclear. CDR1 is MNHEY and CDR2 is SVGAGI in the germline V gene. CDR3 size: 14 residues. V lost 5 bases and J 5 bases, leaving 15 bases between the germline ends. The CDR3 nucleotides are TGTGCCAGCAGTCAGACCGGGGTGGGGACTGAAGCTTTCTTT. Its translation: CASSQTGVGTEAFF.